This T cell receptor beta chain was identified in a study of T cell responses to AZD1222 COVID-19 vaccine. Assay used: immunoSEQ multiplex PCR; TCRdb lists only in-frame clones, some missing. The top ten hold roughly 3% of the sample, which has about 100,000 clones, roughly 84% seen once. The table lists this clone with a count of one. The CDR3 is 17 amino acids. The V gene's germline CDR1 is LGHDT and CDR2 YNNKEL (reference sequence). V shed 4 bases and J shed 1 base, with 17 bases lying between them. The rearrangement joins TRBV3-1 (or the pseudogene TRBV3-2) to TRBJ2-1; D is perhaps TRBD2 (7 bases). The material sequenced was peripheral blood, taken on day 0 of AZD1222 vaccination. The sequence came from an adult in good health. The CDR3 sequence: CASSPRGGAPSYNEQFF. The CDR3 nucleotides read TGTGCCAGCAGCCCTAGGGGGGGCGCGCCTTCCTACAATGAGCAGTTCTTC.